This T cell receptor beta chain was recovered during a study of Graves' ophthalmopathy and Graves' hyperthyroidism. Across the whole study: The blood sample was drawn at first diagnosis and before any treatment.

Looked up from germline, CDR1 is SGHDN and CDR2 is FVKESK. The CDR3 has 17 residues. Trimming pared 4 bases from V and 10 bases from J, leaving 23 bases between. This clonotype was recorded many times. No antigen is known for it. Study-wide findings and caveats: In blood appeared most of the expanded thyroid clonotypes whose frequency exceeded 0.001.

As the starting material, roughly 9.8 ml of fresh peripheral blood yielded the PBMCs. RNA transcripts yielded amplified TCR beta CDR3 regions. A first-round RT-PCR used HTBI primers, followed by a second-round multiplex PCR. TCRdb independently ran MiXCR on the multiplex PCR reads; one entry per CDR3 protein. The sample yields under 350,000 distinct CDR3 sequences, 15% to 20% seen once. V and J are TRBV14 and TRBJ1-6, with D possibly TRBD1 on 5 matching bases. Sequenced: peripheral blood. This sequence originates from an adult man with Graves' ophthalmopathy. The CDR3 nucleotides read TGTGCCAGCAGCCGAACTCTCCCGCCAGGGCGGAACTCACCCCTCCACTTT. Encoded protein: CASSRTLPPGRNSPLHF.